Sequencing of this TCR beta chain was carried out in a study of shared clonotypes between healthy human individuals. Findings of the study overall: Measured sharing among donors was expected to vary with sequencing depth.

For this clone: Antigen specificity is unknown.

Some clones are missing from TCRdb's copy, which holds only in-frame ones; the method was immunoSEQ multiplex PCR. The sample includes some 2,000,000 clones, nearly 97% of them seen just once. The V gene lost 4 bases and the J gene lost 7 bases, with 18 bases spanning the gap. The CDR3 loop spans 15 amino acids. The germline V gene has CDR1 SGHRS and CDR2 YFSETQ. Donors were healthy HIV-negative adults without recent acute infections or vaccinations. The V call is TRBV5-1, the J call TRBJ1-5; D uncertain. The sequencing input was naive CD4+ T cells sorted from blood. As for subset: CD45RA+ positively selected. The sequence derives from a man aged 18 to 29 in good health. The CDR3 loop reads CASSMTSGAGQPQHF. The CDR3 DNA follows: TGCGCCAGCAGCATGACATCAGGTGCCGGGCAGCCCCAGCATTTT.